This section outlines one T cell receptor beta chain sequence together with its context. These data come from a study of control samples from healthy donors and cancer patients. The CDR3 spans 15 residues. In germline, CDR1 is SGHRS, CDR2 YFSETQ. Unmatched junction bases numbered 3, after V lost 3 bases and J lost 0 bases. Sequencing was performed with immunoSEQ multiplex PCR; in TCRdb, only in-frame clones are kept and a portion is missing. Of about 120,000 clones listed, 85% to 90% are singletons. The TCR was taken from a woman in her sixties or seventies with lung cancer. This rearrangement joins TRBV5-1 to TRBJ2-1, with 7 bases matching TRBD2. Sequencing used PBMCs. The CDR3 protein is CASSSAGYSYNEQFF. CDR3 bases: TGCGCCAGCAGCTCAGCGGGATACTCCTACAATGAGCAGTTCTTC.